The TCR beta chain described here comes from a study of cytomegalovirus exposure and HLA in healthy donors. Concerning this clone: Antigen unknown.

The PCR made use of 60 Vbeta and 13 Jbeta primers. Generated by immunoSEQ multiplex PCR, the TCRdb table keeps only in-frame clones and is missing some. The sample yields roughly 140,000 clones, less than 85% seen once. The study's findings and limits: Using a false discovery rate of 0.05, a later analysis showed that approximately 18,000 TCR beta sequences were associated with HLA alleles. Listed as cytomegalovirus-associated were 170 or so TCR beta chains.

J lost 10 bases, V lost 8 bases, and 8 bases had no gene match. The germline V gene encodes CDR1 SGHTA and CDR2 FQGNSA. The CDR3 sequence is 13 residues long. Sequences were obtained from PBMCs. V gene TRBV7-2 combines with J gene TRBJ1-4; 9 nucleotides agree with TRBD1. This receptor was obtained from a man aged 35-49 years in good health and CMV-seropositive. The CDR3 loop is CASGGQGMGKLFF. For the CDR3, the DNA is TGTGCCAGCGGGGGACAGGGAATGGGAAAACTGTTTTTT.